This TCR beta chain was found in a study of identical twins. This clonotype was seen at least ten times. TCRdb fed the 5' RACE reads into MiXCR, producing one record per CDR3 protein. The sample has around 250,000 distinct CDR3 sequences; approximately 5.9% are singletons. V lost 0 bases, J lost 0 bases, and 18 bases lay in between. The germline V gene encodes CDR1 SGHDN and CDR2 FVKESK. The CDR3 extends over 19 amino acids. These same records also appear under a second study, on T cells expressing NK-cell markers.

The chain carries TRBV14 and TRBJ2-1; D is undetermined. Specimen: CD8+ T cells sorted from blood. The receptor was derived from a young woman in good health. CDR3 loop: CASSQERRLDVSSYNEQFF. CDR3 sequence (DNA): TGTGCCAGCAGCCAAGAAAGGCGGCTAGACGTGAGCTCCTACAATGAGCAGTTCTTC.